These 3 T cell receptor beta chains originate from one sample sequenced in a study of tumor-infiltrating lymphocytes in primary liver carcinoma (dated by TCRdb to the late 2010s). TRIzol reagent was used to extract blood RNA from unsorted whole blood, while the DNeasy Blood & Tissue kit provided the germline DNA. Sequencing was carried out with an Illumina HiSeq 2500. TCRbeta-specific cDNA was reverse-transcribed from 500 to 550 ng total RNA using a constant-region primer and ProtoScript II reverse transcriptase. Three nested multiplex PCR rounds, following a slightly modified ARM-PCR procedure, were used to build the TCRbeta libraries. Each of the first two PCR rounds ran for approximately 9 cycles and used multiplex TRBV1-TRBV30 forward primers together with a Cbeta reverse primer. The public reads were quality trimmed at Q25 with fastp and then assembled into clones with MiXCR by TCRdb, keeping productive beta chains. Entries that share a CDR3 protein sequence are merged under the most common genes and DNA. The sample yields about 310,000 distinct CDR3 sequences; about three fifths were counted once. The top ten clones comprise 15% to 20% of the sample.

Sequencing was carried out using peripheral blood. These receptors were obtained from a woman aged 30 to 39 with primary liver carcinoma and hepatitis B virus infection.

The J gene is TRBJ2-3, the V gene TRBV7-9; 7 nucleotides match TRBD2. The CDR3 loop spans 15 amino acids. Losses at the gene ends were 3 bases for V and 4 bases for J; bases not matched to a gene: 7. The germline CDR1 and CDR2 sequences are SEHNR and FQNEAQ (reference sequence). This CDR3 reads CASSLSGNRPDTQYF. In nucleotides, the CDR3 is TGTGCCAGCAGCTTGAGCGGGAACCGGCCAGATACGCAGTATTTT.

This chain connects TRBV6-2 or TRBV6-3 to TRBJ2-1; D not resolved. CDR3 length: 15 residues. The V gene's germline CDR1 is MNHEY and CDR2 SVGEGT. V lost 5 bases to trimming and J lost 4 bases, with 15 bases between them. In DNA form, the CDR3 reads TGTGCCAGCAGTCTGGGCCGCCTACCATACAATGAGCAGTTCTTC. This translates into CASSLGRLPYNEQFF.

Ten or more counts support this clonotype. J is TRBJ1-2 and V is TRBV11-3, with D hard to call. The V gene's germline CDR1 is SGHNT and CDR2 YENEEA. The CDR3 is 14 amino acids. Trimming took off 0 bases at V and 4 bases at J, with 9 bases between the two ends. The CDR3 region has the DNA TGTGCCAGCAGCTTAGATGGGCCGCTCTATGGCTACACCTTC. Its protein product is CASSLDGPLYGYTF.